A single count supports the clone carrying this T cell receptor (beta chain). Its specificity is not known. As diagnostic evidence, clinical symptoms, serum thyroxine, TRAb, thyroid ultrasound and orbital computed tomography were relied upon. These data originate in a study of Graves' ophthalmopathy and Graves' hyperthyroidism. At the level of the study: Blood was drawn at initial diagnosis, before any treatment. Study outcomes and limitations: Most thyroid clonotypes with frequency above 0.001 were detected in blood too. In predicting ophthalmopathy progression, the model reached roughly 69% sensitivity and under 85% specificity.

Amplification targeted the TCR beta CDR3 regions, with RNA transcripts as the source material. First-round RT-PCR employed HTBI primers, with a second-round multiplex PCR after it. TCRdb re-called the multiplex PCR reads with MiXCR, one entry per CDR3 protein. The data contain about 240,000 distinct CDR3 sequences, around 50% of them singletons. This clonotype originated in an adult man with Graves' ophthalmopathy. The sequenced sample consisted of peripheral blood.

The CDR3 DNA reads TGCAGTGCCGTCCCGGGGGGTCAAGAGACCCAGTACTTC. Its translation: CSAVPGGQETQYF. J is TRBJ2-5 and V is TRBV20-1, with 7 bases that match TRBD2. Losses at the gene ends were 6 bases for V and 2 bases for J; bases not matched to a gene: 6. CDR1 and CDR2 from the germline V gene are DFQATT and SNEGSKA (reference sequence). CDR3 length equals 13 residues.